The entry below describes one T cell receptor (beta chain). Its antigen is unidentified. The CDR3 spans 14 residues. Per germline, CDR1 SGHRS and CDR2 YFSETQ. V lost 2 bases to trimming and J lost 6 bases; unmatched junction nucleotides: 4. This entry is derived from a study of CD8 T cells in ankylosing spondylitis. Study outcomes and limitations: The study identified a TCR beta motif of seven or eight highly homologous variants that appeared characteristic of ankylosing spondylitis blood. Some of these motif variants have turned up before, in reports on reactive arthritis synovial fluid and blood. Relatively rare in peripheral blood, disease-linked clones were also CD8+. Reports say disease-linked clones showed up significantly more in matched ankylosing spondylitis synovial fluid.

TCRdb processed the 5' RACE reads anew with MiXCR; each CDR3 protein has one entry. In the table there are some 120,000 distinct CDR3 sequences, 12% to 15% of which are singletons. The chain joins TRBV5-1 to TRBJ2-2; 7 nucleotides agree with TRBD2. The clonotype was recovered from a female donor with ankylosing spondylitis or in good health (not recorded which). The sequencing input was blood, either unsorted or a sorted T cell fraction (not recorded which). The CDR3 sequence is CASSLGGSSGELFF. In nucleotides, the CDR3 is TGCGCCAGCAGCTTAGGCGGGAGTTCCGGGGAGCTGTTTTTT.